A single T cell receptor beta chain is shown here with its context. These data come from a study of CD8 T cells in Susac syndrome. Reverse transcription used roughly 0.45 to 1 ug RNA and random hexamers. TCRdb reanalysed the immunoSEQ multiplex PCR reads using MiXCR and keeps one entry per CDR3 protein. The sample includes about 430,000 distinct CDR3 sequences, approximately 85% seen only once; the top ten take 0.12%. Trimming took off 1 base at V and 1 base at J, with 11 bases between the two ends. Germline-derived CDR1 and CDR2 are MGHRA and YSYEKL. This CDR3 is 15 amino acids long. This rearrangement joins TRBV4-1 to TRBJ2-7; maybe TRBD2 (6 bases). The sequenced sample consisted of CD8+ T cells from PBMCs. The clonotype comes from a human donor with multiple sclerosis. DNA for the CDR3: TGCGCCAGCAGCCAAGCTGGGGGGATTTCCTACGAGCAGTACTTC. Translation gives CASSQAGGISYEQYF.